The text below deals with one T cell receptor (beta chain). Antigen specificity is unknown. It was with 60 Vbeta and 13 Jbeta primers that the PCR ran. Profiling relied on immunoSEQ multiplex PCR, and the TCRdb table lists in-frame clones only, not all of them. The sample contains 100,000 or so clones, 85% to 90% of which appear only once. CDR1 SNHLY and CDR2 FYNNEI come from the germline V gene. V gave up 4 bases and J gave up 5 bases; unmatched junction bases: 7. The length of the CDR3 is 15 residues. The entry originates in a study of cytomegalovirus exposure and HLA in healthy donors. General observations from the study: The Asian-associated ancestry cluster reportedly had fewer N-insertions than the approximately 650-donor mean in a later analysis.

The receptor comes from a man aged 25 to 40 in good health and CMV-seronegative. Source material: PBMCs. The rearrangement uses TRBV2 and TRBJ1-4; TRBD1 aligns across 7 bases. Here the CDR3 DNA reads TGTGCCAGCAGTGCTATCGGGACAGCAAATGAAAAACTGTTTTTT. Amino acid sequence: CASSAIGTANEKLFF.